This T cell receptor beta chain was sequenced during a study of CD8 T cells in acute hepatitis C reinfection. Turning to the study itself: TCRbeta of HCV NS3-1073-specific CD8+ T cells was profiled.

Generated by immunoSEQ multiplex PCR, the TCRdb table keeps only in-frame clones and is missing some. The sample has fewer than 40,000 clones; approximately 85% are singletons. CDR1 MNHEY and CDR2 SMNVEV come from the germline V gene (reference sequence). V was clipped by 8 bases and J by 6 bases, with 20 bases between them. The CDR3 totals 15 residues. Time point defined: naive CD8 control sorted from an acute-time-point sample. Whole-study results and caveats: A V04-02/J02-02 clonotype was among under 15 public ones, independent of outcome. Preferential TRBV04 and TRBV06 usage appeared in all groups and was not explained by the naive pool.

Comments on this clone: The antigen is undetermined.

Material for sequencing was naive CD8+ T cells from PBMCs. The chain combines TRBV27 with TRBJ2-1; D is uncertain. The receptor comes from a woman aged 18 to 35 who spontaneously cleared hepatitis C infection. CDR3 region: CASAGQTFFANEQFF. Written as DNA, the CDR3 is TGTGCCAGCGCCGGCCAGACTTTCTTCGCCAATGAGCAGTTCTTC.